This passage covers 18 T cell receptor beta chains from one sample sequenced in a study of human T cells and chemical hapten exposure. Indicated time point: patch test 3, about 24 weeks after DPC sensitization. Treatment meaning: therapeutic diphenylcyclopropenone sensitization with weekly scalp DPC. TCRdb processed the RACE reads anew with MiXCR; each CDR3 protein has one entry. In the table there are approximately 80,000 distinct CDR3 sequences, under 15% of which are singletons. This specimen was whole blood, taken in connection with sensitization to the hapten diphenylcyclopropenone (DPC). These receptors all stem from a woman aged 45 to 65 with alopecia areata. Some clones in this sample may be carry-over from other donors' samples.

This clonotype was found many times. V is TRBV7-9 and J is TRBJ1-1; 8 bases map to TRBD1. Germline loops: CDR1 SEHNR, CDR2 FQNEAQ (reference sequence). The V and J ends lost 0 bases and 8 bases, in that order; junction bases with no gene match: 8. The CDR3 sequence is 15 residues long. CDR3 in amino acids: CASSLAPGGNSEAFF. The CDR3 DNA reads as TGTGCCAGCAGCTTAGCCCCAGGGGGCAATTCAGAAGCTTTCTTT. The entire variable domain, with the rest obtained from reference TRBV7-9 and TRBJ1-1, is as follows: DTGVSQNPRHKITKRGQNVTFRCDPISEHNRLYWYRQTLGQGPEFLTYFQNEAQLEKSRLLSDRFSAERPKGSFSTLEIQRTEQGDSAMYLCASSLAPGGNSEAFFGQGTRLTVV.

The CDR3 DNA sequence: TGTGCCAGCAGTGAGCAGTCTTCGGGGGTCGGCTATGAGCAGTTCTTC. Its protein product is CASSEQSSGVGYEQFF. This sequence joins TRBV6-1 and TRBJ2-1; D may be TRBD2 (6 bases). The length of the CDR3 is 16 residues. Germline-derived CDR1 and CDR2 are MNHNS and SASEGT. Trimming took 3 bases from V and 8 from J, leaving 20 bases between them.

This chain uses TRBV2 with TRBJ1-3, with D unclear. CDR3 length equals 14 residues. V lost 8 bases to trimming and J lost 7 bases, with 18 bases between them. Germline V gene sequence: CDR1 SNHLY, CDR2 FYNNEI. CDR3 region: CASAMSTGANTIYF. CDR3 nucleotides: TGTGCCAGCGCGATGAGTACCGGAGCCAACACCATATATTTT. Using reference TRBV2 and TRBJ1-3 for the parts outside the CDR3, the full variable domain is EPEVTQTPSHQVTQMGQEVILRCVPISNHLYFYWYRQILGQKVEFLVSFYNNEISEKSEIFDDQFSVERPDGSNFTLKIRSTKLEDSAMYFCASAMSTGANTIYFGEGSWLTVV.

There are many counts of this clonotype. This chain uses TRBV7-2 with TRBJ2-3; 14 bases are a match to TRBD2. The CDR3 consists of 17 residues. After removal of 6 bases from V and 3 bases from J, the junction contained 8 bases not matched to a gene. The germline CDR1 and CDR2 sequences are SGHTA and FQGNSA. DNA of the CDR3: TGTGCCAGCAGGTTGGGACTAGCGGGAGCCGGGACAGATACGCAGTATTTT. This encodes CASRLGLAGAGTDTQYF.

This clonotype was counted many times. The chain is built from TRBV3-1 and TRBJ1-2; D possibly corresponds to TRBD1 (6 bases). Germline V gives CDR1 LGHDT, CDR2 YNNKEL (reference sequence). The CDR3 runs 16 residues. Trimming cost V 3 bases and J 8 bases, with 22 bases left between them. The CDR3 region has the DNA TGTGCCAGCAGCCAGGCCAGCGGCAGGGGAACTGGCGGCTACACCTTC. This gives the protein CASSQASGRGTGGYTF.

In this sample, this clonotype turned up a few times. V is TRBV6-2 or TRBV6-3 and J is TRBJ2-7, with 11 bases matching TRBD2. Germline V gives CDR1 MNHEY, CDR2 SVGEGT. J was trimmed by 6 bases and V by 5 bases; bases with no gene match: 6. The CDR3 has 14 amino acids. The CDR3 protein is CASSRLAGGGEQYF. The CDR3 nucleotides read TGTGCCAGCAGTAGGCTAGCGGGAGGAGGCGAGCAGTACTTC.

In this sample, this clonotype turned up a few times. J is TRBJ1-1 and V is TRBV12-3 or TRBV12-4; 7 positions agree with TRBD1. The CDR3 is 14 amino acids. V lost 3 bases and J lost 6; bases outside the gene matches: 7. The CDR3 nucleotides read TGTGCCAGCAGTTTGTCAGGGGGTTTCTCTGAAGCTTTCTTT. This translates into CASSLSGGFSEAFF.

This clonotype was observed a handful of times. V is TRBV7-8 and J is TRBJ2-7; D not resolved. The CDR3 totals 13 residues. Per the germline V gene, CDR1 is SGHVS and CDR2 is FQNEAQ. Trimming removed 5 bases from V and 3 bases from J, with 11 bases in between. The CDR3 nucleotides are TGTGCCAGCAGCCCCTGGAGTAGCTACGAGCAGTACTTC. Residues: CASSPWSSYEQYF.

A few counts support this clonotype. V and J are TRBV29-1 and TRBJ2-3, with 7 bases that match TRBD2. Per the germline V gene, CDR1 is SQVTM and CDR2 is ANQGSEA. The CDR3 loop spans 13 amino acids. Germline trimming cut 8 bases from V and 6 bases from J; bases unmatched to any gene: 11. CDR3 nucleotide sequence: TGCAGCCTTATCCTAGCGGCCAGGGATACGCAGTATTTT. Translating it yields CSLILAARDTQYF.

The chain joins TRBV29-1 to TRBJ1-2; tentatively, D is TRBD1 (6 bases). Looked up from germline, CDR1 is SQVTM and CDR2 is ANQGSEA. The CDR3 covers 15 residues. Deletions cut 0 bases from V and 6 bases from J, with 17 bases between. The CDR3 nucleotides are TGCAGCGTTGAAGATCTGGGCAGGGGAAGGGATGGCTACACCTTC. As protein: CSVEDLGRGRDGYTF. The variable domain in full, with the rest retrieved from reference TRBV29-1 and TRBJ1-2, is SAVISQKPSRDICQRGTSLTIQCQVDSQVTMMFWYRQQPGQSLTLIATANQGSEATYESGFVIDKFPISRPNLTFSTLTVSNMSPEDSSIYLCSVEDLGRGRDGYTFGSGTRLTVV.

The CDR3 spells CASSPRVIADEQYF. Here the CDR3 DNA reads TGTGCCAGCAGCCCACGGGTGATAGCTGACGAGCAGTACTTC. The chain joins TRBV12-3 or TRBV12-4 to TRBJ2-7; D not certain. The V gene lost 6 bases and the J gene lost 5 bases, with 17 bases spanning the gap. The CDR3 length is 14 residues.

The sample holds many counts of this clonotype. The genes are TRBV2 and TRBJ2-1; the D is unclear. The CDR3 covers 13 residues. CDR1 is SNHLY and CDR2 is FYNNEI in the germline V gene. The V end lost 3 bases, the J end lost 6 bases, and 9 bases lay between the germline ends. In DNA form, the CDR3 reads TGTGCCAGCAGTGACAGGCTACCCAATGAGCAGTTCTTC. As protein: CASSDRLPNEQFF. The entire variable domain, with the rest obtained from reference TRBV2 and TRBJ2-1, is as follows: EPEVTQTPSHQVTQMGQEVILRCVPISNHLYFYWYRQILGQKVEFLVSFYNNEISEKSEIFDDQFSVERPDGSNFTLKIRSTKLEDSAMYFCASSDRLPNEQFFGPGTRLTVL.

This clonotype was seen many times. The rearrangement uses TRBV6-5 and TRBJ2-2, with a possible D match to TRBD1 (6 bases). This CDR3 has 15 residues. Deletions cut 0 bases from V and 4 bases from J, with 9 bases between. CDR1 and CDR2 (germline): MNHEY, SVGAGI. The CDR3: CASSYSAGATGELFF. DNA of the CDR3: TGTGCCAGCAGTTACTCGGCAGGGGCCACCGGGGAGCTGTTTTTT.

This clonotype was counted many times. The chain recombines TRBV24-1 with TRBJ2-1, with D tentatively TRBD1 or TRBD2 (5 bases each). The ends were cut back, 5 bases at V and 9 bases at J, with 22 bases in the middle. Germline V gene sequence: CDR1 KGHDR, CDR2 SFDVKD. This CDR3 spans 16 amino acids. DNA for the CDR3: TGTGCCACCAGTGGTTGGGGCCGGGACCTCCCAGGTGAGCAGTTCTTC. It encodes CATSGWGRDLPGEQFF.

This clonotype was seen more than once but under ten times. This chain uses TRBV6-1 with TRBJ2-1; 9 positions match TRBD2. Trimming at V came to 5 bases and at J to 7 bases, leaving 3 bases not matched to a gene. Germline CDR1 reads MNHNS; CDR2 reads SASEGT. The CDR3 is 13 residues long. This CDR3 is CASSRTSGNEQFF. CDR3 in DNA: TGTGCCAGCAGTCGTACTAGCGGGAATGAGCAGTTCTTC.

The gene calls are TRBV29-1 and TRBJ2-7, with TRBD2 identical over 7 bases. This CDR3 has 12 residues. Germline-derived CDR1 and CDR2 are SQVTM and ANQGSEA. The J segment lost 4 bases and the V segment lost 4 bases, leaving 4 bases of the junction unmatched. CDR3 sequence: CSVGVGRYEQYF. DNA of the CDR3: TGCAGCGTTGGGGTCGGGAGGTACGAGCAGTACTTC.

Only a few counts were recorded for this clonotype. This chain joins TRBV20-1 and TRBJ1-2; TRBD1 might be the D (6 bases). The V end was cut by 4 bases, the J end by 3 bases, with 15 bases between. Germline lookup yields CDR1 DFQATT and CDR2 SNEGSKA (reference sequence). This CDR3 is built from 14 residues. CDR3: CSATGAGFDYGYTF. The CDR3 DNA is TGCAGTGCTACAGGGGCAGGATTCGACTATGGCTACACCTTC.

This clonotype has more than one count but fewer than ten. This chain uses TRBV7-2 with TRBJ2-1; 9 bases are a match to TRBD2. This CDR3 is built from 13 residues. After removal of 7 bases from V and 14 bases from J, the junction contained 12 bases not matched to a gene. Germline V gives CDR1 SGHTA, CDR2 FQGNSA. The CDR3 region has the DNA TGTGCCAGCACCCGGATAGCGGGAGTGGAGAAGTTCTTC. Its translation is CASTRIAGVEKFF.